This TCR beta chain appears in the sequencing data of a study of T cell responses to AZD1222 COVID-19 vaccine. Study context: Investigators merged groups given second doses at roughly 4 or roughly 12 weeks.

Regarding the study as a whole: Seropositive AZD1222 recipients at baseline numbered only five or six. Regions left unmutated in variants are reportedly the target of nearly half of spike-specific TCRs.

As for this clone: Its target is unknown.

The CDR3 contains 13 residues. Here immunoSEQ multiplex PCR was the method, and the copy in TCRdb shows in-frame clones only, minus some. The sample yields about 120,000 clones, 75% to 90% seen once. The input for sequencing was peripheral blood, taken on day 0 of AZD1222 vaccination. J is TRBJ1-5 and V is TRBV7-5; whether TRBD1, the table's D call, matches the DNA was not checked. TRBV7-5 is tagged as a pseudogene. This receptor was taken from an adult in good health. The CDR3 DNA reads as TGTGCCAGATTCTGGCAGGCCGTGGAGCCCCAGCATTTT. Residues: CARFWQAVEPQHF.